Listed here are 5 T cell receptor beta chains from one sample, sequenced in a study of blood T cell repertoires in COVID-19. Sequencing was performed with immunoSEQ multiplex PCR; in TCRdb, only in-frame clones are kept and a portion is missing. The sample consists of about 140,000 clones, 70% to 90% of them appearing once. The source material was peripheral blood. The receptors shown here come from a woman older than 75 with acute or convalescent COVID-19.

This chain uses TRBV12-3 or TRBV12-4 with TRBJ1-4; D is unclear. The CDR3 sequence is 13 residues long. V gave up 2 bases and J gave up 8 bases, with 9 bases separating them. CDR3 protein: CASSLIVREKLFF. The CDR3 bases are TGTGCCAGCAGTTTAATCGTTAGAGAAAAACTGTTTTTT.

This rearrangement joins TRBV19 to TRBJ1-4; TRBD1 aligns across 7 bases. J was trimmed by 3 bases and V by 4 bases; bases with no gene match: 5. Germline CDR1 is LNHDA and CDR2 is SQIVND (reference sequence). The CDR3 runs 15 residues. In DNA, the CDR3 is TGTGCCAGTAGTAAATGGACAGGTTCTAATGAAAAACTGTTTTTT. Translated, it gives CASSKWTGSNEKLFF. Full variable domain (rest looked up from reference TRBV19 and TRBJ1-4): DGGITQSPKYLFRKEGQNVTLSCEQNLNHDAMYWYRQDPGQGLRLIYYSQIVNDFQKGDIAEGYSVSREKKESFPLTVTSAQKNPTAFYLCASSKWTGSNEKLFFGSGTQLSVL.

The J gene is TRBJ2-3, the V gene TRBV7-2; 7 bases agree with TRBD1. This CDR3 is 17 amino acids long. Germline V gene data show CDR1 as SGHTA and CDR2 as FQGNSA. Trimming took 1 base from V and 0 from J; bases not matched to a gene: 7. Here the CDR3 reads CASSLGWTGASTDTQYF. DNA of the CDR3: TGTGCCAGCAGCTTAGGGTGGACAGGTGCTAGCACAGATACGCAGTATTTT.

The chain combines TRBV7-9 with TRBJ1-1, with D possibly matching TRBD1 (5 bases). The germline gives CDR1 SEHNR, CDR2 FQNEAQ (reference sequence). The CDR3 totals 15 residues. V was cut by 5 bases and J by 5 bases, with 18 bases left in between. The CDR3 loop is CASSNYQGEETEAFF. The CDR3 nucleotides are TGTGCCAGCAGCAATTACCAGGGTGAAGAGACTGAAGCTTTCTTT. The full variable domain, in which reference TRBV7-9 and TRBJ1-1 provide the parts outside the CDR3, is DTGVSQNPRHKITKRGQNVTFRCDPISEHNRLYWYRQTLGQGPEFLTYFQNEAQLEKSRLLSDRFSAERPKGSFSTLEIQRTEQGDSAMYLCASSNYQGEETEAFFGQGTRLTVV.

The V gene is TRBV18, the J gene TRBJ2-7; a weak D match, TRBD2 (7 bases). CDR3 size: 14 residues. V was clipped by 6 bases and J by 4 bases, with 16 bases between them. From germline, CDR1 is KGHSH and CDR2 LQKENI. The CDR3 here is CASSQEGGPYEQYF. As DNA, the CDR3 is TGTGCCAGCTCCCAAGAGGGGGGGCCGTACGAGCAGTACTTC.